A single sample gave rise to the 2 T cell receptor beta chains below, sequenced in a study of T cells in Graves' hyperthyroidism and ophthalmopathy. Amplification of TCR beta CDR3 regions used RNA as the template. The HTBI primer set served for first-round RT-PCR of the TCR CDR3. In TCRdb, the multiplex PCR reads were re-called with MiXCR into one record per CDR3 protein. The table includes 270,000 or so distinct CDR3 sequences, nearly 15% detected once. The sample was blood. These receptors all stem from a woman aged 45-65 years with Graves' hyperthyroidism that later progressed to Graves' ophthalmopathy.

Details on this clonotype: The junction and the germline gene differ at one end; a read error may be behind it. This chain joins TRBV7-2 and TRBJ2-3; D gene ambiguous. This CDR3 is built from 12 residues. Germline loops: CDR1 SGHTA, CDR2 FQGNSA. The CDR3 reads CASSPNADTLYF. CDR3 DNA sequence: TGCGCCAGCAGCCCAAACGCAGATACGCTGTATTTT. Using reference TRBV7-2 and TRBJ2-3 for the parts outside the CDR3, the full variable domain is GAGVSQSPSNKVTEKGKDVELRCDPISGHTALYWYRQSLGQGLEFLIYFQGNSAPDKSGLPSDRFSAERTGGSVSTLTIQRTQQEDSAVYLCASSPNADTLYFGPGTRLTVL.

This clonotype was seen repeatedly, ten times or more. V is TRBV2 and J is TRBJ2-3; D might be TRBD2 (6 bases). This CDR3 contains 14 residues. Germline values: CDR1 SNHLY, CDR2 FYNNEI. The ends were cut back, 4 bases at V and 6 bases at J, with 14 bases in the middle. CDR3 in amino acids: CASSARTSRDTQYF. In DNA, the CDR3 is TGTGCCAGCAGTGCGAGAACTAGCAGGGATACGCAGTATTTT.